A single sample gave rise to the 32 T cell receptor beta chains below, sequenced in a study of cytomegalovirus exposure and HLA in healthy donors. Libraries were prepared by immunoSEQ multiplex PCR; TCRdb keeps only in-frame clonotypes and omits some of them. The sample lists roughly 250,000 clones; roughly 89% were seen once. Material for sequencing was PBMCs. The receptor source for this set is a man between 18 and 35 years old in good health and CMV-seronegative.

DNA of the CDR3: TGTGCCAGCAGCCAAGAGTACGGGGGGTTTGTCAATGAGCAGTTCTTC. The encoded protein is CASSQEYGGFVNEQFF. The J gene is TRBJ2-1, the V gene TRBV4-2; TRBD2 aligns across 7 bases. Germline CDR1 reads LGHNA; CDR2 reads YNFKEQ. Trimming removed 0 bases from V and 6 bases from J; junction bases left unmatched: 8. CDR3 length: 16 residues.

The chain is built from TRBV9 and TRBJ1-2; 11 bases are a match to TRBD1. Germline values: CDR1 SGDLS, CDR2 YYNGEE. The CDR3 is made up of 16 amino acids. V lost 4 bases to trimming and J lost 3 bases; unmatched junction nucleotides: 8. The CDR3 DNA is TGTGCCAGCAGCCTAACGGGGGGACAGGGGGACTATGGCTACACCTTC. It encodes CASSLTGGQGDYGYTF.

V gene TRBV5-1 combines with J gene TRBJ2-7, with 11 nucleotides matching TRBD1. Germline assignment: CDR1 SGHRS and CDR2 YFSETQ. Losses at the gene ends were 0 bases for V and 6 bases for J; bases not matched to a gene: 8. The CDR3 covers 16 residues. The CDR3 DNA sequence: TGCGCCAGCAGCTTGGCCGGGACAGGGGGATTGGGCGAGCAGTACTTC. Protein product: CASSLAGTGGLGEQYF.

The CDR3 protein is CASRIQGDVSYEQYF. CDR3 bases: TGTGCCAGCAGGATACAGGGGGACGTCTCCTACGAGCAGTACTTC. V is TRBV27 and J is TRBJ2-7; 8 bases fit TRBD1. J gave up 0 bases and V 6 bases, and 7 bases lay outside the gene matches. Germline V gene lookup returns CDR1 MNHEY and CDR2 SMNVEV (reference sequence). The CDR3 contains 15 residues.

The V and J genes are TRBV7-2 and TRBJ1-2, with D possibly matching TRBD1 (5 bases). Germline CDR1 SGHTA, CDR2 FQGNSA. The CDR3 extends over 13 amino acids. V lost 6 bases and J 2 bases, leaving 10 bases between the germline ends. This CDR3 reads CASRPDTNYGYTF. The CDR3 DNA reads TGTGCCAGCAGACCGGACACGAACTATGGCTACACCTTC.

The chain employs TRBV25-1 and TRBJ2-2; 7 positions agree with TRBD2. This CDR3 contains 13 residues. Germline V CDR1 and CDR2: MGHDK, SYGVNS. Germline trimming cut 7 bases from V and 3 bases from J; bases unmatched to any gene: 2. The CDR3 nucleotides read TGTGCCAGCAAGAGCGGGGACACCGGGGAGCTGTTTTTT. This sequence encodes CASKSGDTGELFF.

The chain has TRBV28 and TRBJ1-5; 8 bases map to TRBD1. Per germline, CDR1 MDHEN and CDR2 SYDVKM. Trimming took 3 bases from V and 6 from J; bases not matched to a gene: 7. The CDR3 contains 15 residues. CDR3 protein: CASSFLSGGGQPQHF. The CDR3 bases are TGTGCCAGCAGTTTTCTCTCAGGGGGCGGTCAGCCCCAGCATTTT.

The chain joins TRBV5-4 to TRBJ2-1; no firm D call. Germline CDR1 is SGHNT and CDR2 is YYREEE (reference sequence). Trimming took off 8 bases at V and 7 bases at J, with 10 bases between the two ends. The CDR3 totals 11 residues. The CDR3 here is CASVTRNEQFF. CDR3 nucleotides: TGTGCCAGTGTAACCAGGAATGAGCAGTTCTTC.

The chain recombines TRBV27 with TRBJ2-1; D is undetermined. The CDR3 loop spans 13 amino acids. CDR1 is MNHEY and CDR2 is SMNVEV in the germline V gene (reference sequence). V shed 3 bases and J shed 3 bases, with 6 bases lying between them. The CDR3 reads CASSFGYYNEQFF. DNA for the CDR3: TGTGCCAGCAGTTTCGGTTACTACAATGAGCAGTTCTTC.

V usage is TRBV5-4 and J usage is TRBJ1-3; D not resolved. Germline CDR1 and CDR2: SGHNT and YYREEE (reference sequence). V was pared by 4 bases and J by 1 base, with 6 bases between. The CDR3 is made up of 13 amino acids. CDR3 loop: CASSLRSGNTIYF. The CDR3 DNA follows: TGTGCCAGCAGCCTCCGGTCTGGAAACACCATATATTTT.

The chain joins TRBV6-1 to TRBJ2-3, with D uncertain. The CDR3 contains 14 residues. Trimming removed 3 bases from V and 2 bases from J, with 9 bases in between. CDR1 is MNHNS, CDR2 SASEGT, per germline. The CDR3, as DNA: TGTGCCAGCAGTGACGTGAGCCTCACAGATACGCAGTATTTT. As protein: CASSDVSLTDTQYF.

This chain links TRBV5-1 with TRBJ2-2; D unresolved. Germline lookup yields CDR1 SGHRS and CDR2 YFSETQ. Trimming removed 9 bases at V and 4 bases at J, with 13 bases between. The CDR3 is made up of 13 amino acids. The CDR3 bases are TGCGCCACCACCGAACAGTTCACCGGGGAGCTGTTTTTT. Its protein product is CATTEQFTGELFF.

In its sample, this clone was seen a few times. The J gene is TRBJ1-5, the V gene TRBV29-1; 7 nucleotides agree with TRBD1. Germline CDR1 is SQVTM and CDR2 is ANQGSEA. Trimming removed 4 bases from V and 1 base from J; junction bases left unmatched: 1. This CDR3 has 13 residues. The CDR3 DNA reads TGCAGCGTTGGACAGGGAAGCAATCAGCCCCAGCATTTT. Amino acid sequence: CSVGQGSNQPQHF.

The sample holds a few counts of this clone. The chain is built from TRBV27 and TRBJ1-6; perhaps TRBD1 as D (6 bases). The CDR3 sequence is 14 residues long. Germline CDR1 and CDR2: MNHEY and SMNVEV (reference sequence). Trimming cost V 5 bases and J 7 bases, with 12 bases left between them. The CDR3 protein is CASSTGTTNSPLHF. The CDR3, as DNA: TGTGCCAGCAGTACAGGGACTACAAATTCACCCCTCCACTTT.

This clone was picked up one time. The chain employs TRBV6-5 and TRBJ2-2; D is undetermined. The CDR3 has 14 residues. Germline values: CDR1 MNHEY, CDR2 SVGAGI. V was shortened by 7 bases and J by 0 bases, with 9 bases between the two germline ends. The DNA of the CDR3 is TGTGCCAGCACAGACTCCCCGAACACCGGGGAGCTGTTTTTT. Its translation is CASTDSPNTGELFF.

The chain joins TRBV28 to TRBJ2-7; D ambiguous. Germline V gene sequence: CDR1 MDHEN, CDR2 SYDVKM. V was trimmed by 8 bases and J by 2 bases, leaving 16 bases between them. CDR3 length: 14 amino acids. The DNA of the CDR3 is TGTGCCAGCGCCGAAGTTAGTCTTGCCTACGAGCAGTACTTC. This encodes CASAEVSLAYEQYF.

This clone occurred a few times. The rearrangement links TRBV19 to TRBJ2-2; D is unclear. This CDR3 region has 12 residues. Trimming pared 7 bases from V and 10 bases from J, leaving 13 bases between. Germline CDR1 reads LNHDA; CDR2 reads SQIVND (reference sequence). CDR3 nucleotides: TGTGCCAGTAACTATGCACCCTCGGAGCTGTTTTTT. Translation: CASNYAPSELFF. Using reference TRBV19 and TRBJ2-2 for the parts outside the CDR3, the full variable domain is DGGITQSPKYLFRKEGQNVTLSCEQNLNHDAMYWYRQDPGQGLRLIYYSQIVNDFQKGDIAEGYSVSREKKESFPLTVTSAQKNPTAFYLCASNYAPSELFFGEGSRLTVL.

The CDR3 sequence is CASSYARGANYGYTF. The CDR3 bases are TGTGCCAGCAGTTACGCCAGGGGGGCTAACTATGGCTACACCTTC. The chain recombines TRBV6-5 with TRBJ1-2, with 7 bases identical to TRBD1. V lost 2 bases, J lost 0 bases, and 3 bases stayed unmatched. This CDR3 is 15 amino acids long. Germline V CDR1 and CDR2: MNHEY, SVGAGI.

The V and J genes are TRBV5-1 and TRBJ1-6; D perhaps matches TRBD1 (6 bases). Germline V gene lookup returns CDR1 SGHRS and CDR2 YFSETQ. The CDR3 spans 16 residues. V lost 0 bases and J lost 7, with 14 bases in between. CDR3 residues: CASSLDREVGNSPLHF. The DNA of the CDR3 is TGCGCCAGCAGCTTGGACAGGGAAGTTGGGAATTCACCCCTCCACTTT.

This sequence joins TRBV11-2 and TRBJ2-5, with D maybe TRBD1 (6 bases). Trimming shortened V by 8 bases and J by 4 bases, and 23 bases separated the two germline ends. The length of the CDR3 is 16 residues. Germline loops: CDR1 SGHAT, CDR2 FQNNGV. The CDR3 bases are TGTGCCAGCCGTCGCCCTGGACAGCGAAACACAGAGACCCAGTACTTC. This gives the protein CASRRPGQRNTETQYF.

The chain joins TRBV2 to TRBJ1-2; D call uncertain. Trimming took off 8 bases at V and 4 bases at J, with 17 bases between the two ends. Germline V gene data show CDR1 as SNHLY and CDR2 as FYNNEI. This CDR3 has 14 residues. CDR3 sequence reads: CASLAHGSRYGYTF. The CDR3 coding sequence is TGTGCCAGCCTAGCCCACGGTTCTCGCTATGGCTACACCTTC.

This clone was seen just once. This sequence joins TRBV7-8 and TRBJ2-1; D remains ambiguous. CDR1 is SGHVS, CDR2 FQNEAQ, per germline. Trimming removed 5 bases at V and 9 bases at J, with 11 bases between. The length of the CDR3 is 12 residues. This CDR3 reads CASSVLSGEQFF. As DNA, the CDR3 is TGTGCCAGCAGCGTTCTATCGGGTGAGCAGTTCTTC.

This clone was picked up a small number of times. The chain combines TRBV28 with TRBJ2-7, with D possibly being TRBD1 (5 bases). In germline, CDR1 is MDHEN, CDR2 SYDVKM. V lost 2 bases to trimming and J lost 5 bases, with 10 bases between them. This CDR3 spans 13 amino acids. CDR3: CASSLTQANEQYF. CDR3 coding DNA: TGTGCCAGCAGTTTAACACAGGCCAACGAGCAGTACTTC.

The gene calls are TRBV4-3 and TRBJ1-2, with D unclear. The CDR3 contains 13 residues. The germline V gene encodes CDR1 LGHNA and CDR2 YSLEER. Trimming removed 2 bases from V and 7 bases from J, with 11 bases in between. In nucleotides, the CDR3 is TGCGCCAGCAGCCAATTGTCGAACGGTGGCTACACCTTC. It encodes CASSQLSNGGYTF.

This clone has just a few counts. The chain uses TRBV2 and TRBJ2-1, with 13 bases matching TRBD2. CDR1 is SNHLY, CDR2 FYNNEI, per germline. CDR3 size: 15 residues. V lost 4 bases, J lost 9 bases, and 6 bases stayed unmatched. In DNA form, the CDR3 reads TGTGCCAGCAGTGTCACTAGCGGGGGGGCGGGTGAGCAGTTCTTC. Amino acid sequence: CASSVTSGGAGEQFF.

The rearrangement joins TRBV6-1 to TRBJ2-2, with a possible D match to TRBD1 (6 bases). V lost 5 bases to trimming and J lost 1 base, with 11 bases between them. Per germline, CDR1 MNHNS and CDR2 SASEGT. The CDR3 totals 15 residues. The CDR3 DNA is TGTGCCAGCAGTAGGCCAGGGGTGAACACCGGGGAGCTGTTTTTT. Protein sequence: CASSRPGVNTGELFF.

The chain combines TRBV6-4 with TRBJ2-1, with D unclear. The CDR3 is 12 amino acids. CDR1 and CDR2 (germline): MRHNA, SNTAGT. The germline V and J ends were trimmed by 0 bases and 6 bases, with 3 bases remaining between them. CDR3 in DNA: TGTGCCAGCAGTGACTCCCTCAATGAGCAGTTCTTC. Its protein product is CASSDSLNEQFF.

The rearrangement joins TRBV9 to TRBJ2-3; D perhaps matches TRBD1 (6 bases). The V and J ends lost 3 bases and 4 bases respectively, with 6 bases between them. From germline, CDR1 is SGDLS and CDR2 YYNGEE. There are 12 residues in the CDR3. CDR3 protein: CASSGTADTQYF. Here the CDR3 DNA reads TGTGCCAGCAGCGGGACAGCAGATACGCAGTATTTT.

This clone was observed a few times. V usage is TRBV30 and J usage is TRBJ1-1, with D hard to call. The CDR3 is 12 residues long. With 0 bases removed from V and 4 bases from J, the gap between germline ends came to 6 bases. Germline V gene data show CDR1 as GTSNPN and CDR2 as SVGIG (reference sequence). CDR3 protein: CAWSVHGTEAFF. Written as DNA, the CDR3 is TGTGCCTGGAGTGTACATGGCACTGAAGCTTTCTTT.

The chain links TRBV19 to TRBJ2-7; perhaps TRBD1 as D (6 bases). CDR1 LNHDA and CDR2 SQIVND come from the germline V gene (reference sequence). CDR3 length: 15 amino acids. The V gene lost 3 bases and the J gene lost 0 bases, with 12 bases spanning the gap. The CDR3 DNA sequence: TGTGCCAGTAGTATGGGGGACATAATCTCCTACGAGCAGTACTTC. Protein: CASSMGDIISYEQYF.

This clone was counted once. This chain connects TRBV18 to TRBJ2-5, with TRBD1 identical over 7 bases. CDR3 length: 13 residues. V lost 6 bases, J lost 2 bases, and 3 bases stayed unmatched. CDR1 KGHSH and CDR2 LQKENI come from the germline V gene. CDR3 loop: CASSQGQQETQYF. The DNA of the CDR3 is TGTGCCAGCTCCCAGGGACAGCAAGAGACCCAGTACTTC. The whole variable domain, remainder taken from reference TRBV18 and TRBJ2-5, is NAGVMQNPRHLVRRRGQEARLRCSPMKGHSHVYWYRQLPEEGLKFMVYLQKENIIDESGMPKERFSAEFPKEGPSILRIQQVVRGDSAAYFCASSQGQQETQYFGPGTRLLVL.

This rearrangement joins TRBV7-3 to TRBJ1-2; possible D gene TRBD1, 5 bases. Trimming removed 2 bases from V and 2 bases from J, with 9 bases in between. The CDR3 length is 14 residues. The germline gives CDR1 SGHTA, CDR2 FQGTGA. CDR3 protein: CASSLGTGNYGYTF. The CDR3, as DNA: TGTGCCAGCAGCTTAGGTACAGGAAACTATGGCTACACCTTC.